The 25 T cell receptor beta chains in this list originate from one sample, sequenced in a study of cytomegalovirus exposure and HLA in healthy donors. PCR primers comprised 60 Vbeta and 13 Jbeta primers. Clones were read by immunoSEQ multiplex PCR, and TCRdb kept only the in-frame ones, dropping some. The table has 140,000 or so clones, roughly 79% seen once. The sequenced material came from PBMCs. The origin of the receptors is a woman between 55 and 75 years old in good health and CMV-seropositive.

The DNA for the CDR3 is TGTGCCAGCACCCCCAGGGGGTGGGAGACCCAGTACTTC. It specifies CASTPRGWETQYF. V is TRBV7-2 and J is TRBJ2-5, with 7 positions matching TRBD1. The V and J ends lost 7 bases and 5 bases, in that order; junction bases with no gene match: 7. The CDR3 extends over 13 amino acids. Germline CDR1 SGHTA, CDR2 FQGNSA.

This clone occurred a few times. The CDR3 loop is CASSENRGTGNTIYF. The CDR3 DNA reads as TGTGCCAGCAGTGAGAATAGGGGGACTGGAAACACCATATATTTT. J is TRBJ1-3 and V is TRBV2, with D perhaps TRBD1 (6 bases). Germline V gene sequence: CDR1 SNHLY, CDR2 FYNNEI. The CDR3 sequence is 15 residues long. Trimming removed 3 bases from V and 2 bases from J, with 11 bases in between. Based on the CDR3 plus reference TRBV2 and TRBJ1-3, the full variable domain is EPEVTQTPSHQVTQMGQEVILRCVPISNHLYFYWYRQILGQKVEFLVSFYNNEISEKSEIFDDQFSVERPDGSNFTLKIRSTKLEDSAMYFCASSENRGTGNTIYFGEGSWLTVV.

J is TRBJ2-3 and V is TRBV5-1; TRBD1 matches 7 bases. Germline CDR1 and CDR2: SGHRS and YFSETQ. The length of the CDR3 is 15 residues. Unmatched junction bases numbered 6, after V lost 4 bases and J lost 1 base. The CDR3 DNA is TGCGCCAGCAGCGCTAGGGGGCGCGGCACAGATACGCAGTATTTT. Translated: CASSARGRGTDTQYF. The full variable domain, in which reference TRBV5-1 and TRBJ2-3 provide the parts outside the CDR3, is KAGVTQTPRYLIKTRGQQVTLSCSPISGHRSVSWYQQTPGQGLQFLFEYFSETQRNKGNFPGRFSGRQFSNSRSEMNVSTLELGDSALYLCASSARGRGTDTQYFGPGTRLTVL.

The chain links TRBV19 to TRBJ2-1; unclear D gene. The CDR3 consists of 11 residues. Germline CDR1 and CDR2: LNHDA and SQIVND (reference sequence). V shed 11 bases and J shed 10 bases, with 15 bases lying between them. The CDR3, as DNA: TGTGCCTGCCAGAGGTACGGGGAGCAGTTCTTC. This encodes CACQRYGEQFF.

The V gene is TRBV5-1, the J gene TRBJ2-2; 12 bases are shared with TRBD2. Trimming cost V 2 bases and J 5 bases; bases outside gene matches: 7. The CDR3 totals 17 residues. The germline V gene has CDR1 SGHRS and CDR2 YFSETQ. The CDR3 loop is CASSFLAGGSRTGELFF. The CDR3 DNA reads as TGCGCCAGCAGCTTCCTAGCGGGAGGGTCGCGGACCGGGGAGCTGTTTTTT.

V gene TRBV4-1 combines with J gene TRBJ1-2; tentatively, D is TRBD1 (6 bases). Trimming stripped 2 bases from V and 6 bases from J, with 13 bases between. The CDR3 sequence is 14 residues long. Per the germline V gene, CDR1 is MGHRA and CDR2 is YSYEKL. As DNA, the CDR3 is TGCGCCAGCAGCCAAATCGGACAGCGAAATGGCTACACCTTC. This gives the protein CASSQIGQRNGYTF.

The CDR3 DNA reads TGTGCCAGCAGCCCGCACGGACGGGGCAATGAGCAGTTCTTC. It translates to CASSPHGRGNEQFF. The chain is built from TRBV21-1 and TRBJ2-1; the DNA was not compared with TRBD2, the D call given in the table. TRBV21-1 corresponds to a pseudogene. This CDR3 contains 14 residues.

This clone was counted once. Written as DNA, the CDR3 is TGTGCCAGTAGTTCAGGGGGCGCCTCCTACGAGCAGTACTTC. Translation: CASSSGGASYEQYF. The chain links TRBV19 to TRBJ2-7, with TRBD1 identical over 8 bases. Trimming took 5 bases from V and 0 from J; bases not matched to a gene: 3. This CDR3 spans 14 amino acids. Germline-derived CDR1 and CDR2 are LNHDA and SQIVND (reference sequence). The entire variable domain, with the rest obtained from reference TRBV19 and TRBJ2-7, is as follows: DGGITQSPKYLFRKEGQNVTLSCEQNLNHDAMYWYRQDPGQGLRLIYYSQIVNDFQKGDIAEGYSVSREKKESFPLTVTSAQKNPTAFYLCASSSGGASYEQYFGPGTRLTVT.

The chain is built from TRBV6-6 and TRBJ1-2, with D maybe TRBD1 (5 bases). Germline CDR1 and CDR2: MNHNY and SVGAGI (reference sequence). Deletions cut 11 bases from V and 0 bases from J, with 16 bases between. The CDR3 sequence is 14 residues long. This chain's CDR3 is CAARAGTPNYGYTF. The CDR3, as DNA: TGTGCCGCCCGCGCGGGGACTCCTAACTATGGCTACACCTTC.

The chain joins TRBV11-3 to TRBJ2-3; a weak D match, TRBD2 (5 bases). The V gene lost 5 bases and the J gene lost 11 bases, with 17 bases spanning the gap. The CDR3 loop spans 13 amino acids. Germline values: CDR1 SGHNT, CDR2 YENEEA. CDR3 sequence (DNA): TGTGCCAGCAGCCAATCGCCCGGGGAGAGGCAGTATTTT. Its translation is CASSQSPGERQYF.

J is TRBJ2-6 and V is TRBV15, with D maybe TRBD2 (6 bases). V was shortened by 1 base and J by 4 bases, with 8 bases between the two germline ends. Germline CDR1 is LNHNV and CDR2 is YYDKDF (reference sequence). The CDR3 spans 15 residues. CDR3: CATSRAGDGANVLTF. In nucleotides, the CDR3 is TGTGCCACCAGCAGAGCGGGGGACGGGGCCAACGTCCTGACTTTC.

The chain couples TRBV28 to TRBJ1-6; the D gene is possibly TRBD1 (5 bases). The V end was cut by 6 bases, the J end by 3 bases, with 21 bases between. Germline loops: CDR1 MDHEN, CDR2 SYDVKM. The CDR3 consists of 18 residues. CDR3 residues: CASRRGSVGGIYNSPLHF. The CDR3 DNA is TGTGCCAGCAGGCGGGGCAGCGTAGGCGGTATCTATAATTCACCCCTCCACTTT.

This chain connects TRBV5-1 to TRBJ2-3, with TRBD2 identical over 8 bases. This CDR3 comprises 15 residues. V lost 0 bases, J lost 3 bases, and 3 bases stayed unmatched. The germline gives CDR1 SGHRS, CDR2 YFSETQ. CDR3 region: CASSLAGTRTDTQYF. The CDR3 DNA follows: TGCGCCAGCAGCTTGGCCGGGACTAGGACAGATACGCAGTATTTT.

V gene TRBV18 combines with J gene TRBJ2-1, with TRBD2 matching 16 bases. CDR3 length: 19 residues. Per germline, CDR1 KGHSH and CDR2 LQKENI. After removal of 4 bases from V and 2 bases from J, the junction contained 8 bases not matched to a gene. The CDR3 DNA reads as TGTGCCAGCTCACGAGAGGGACTAGCGGGAGGGCCCCCCTACAATGAGCAGTTCTTC. This encodes CASSREGLAGGPPYNEQFF.

The chain uses TRBV5-4 and TRBJ1-5; D uncertain. Germline-derived CDR1 and CDR2 are SGHNT and YYREEE (reference sequence). The CDR3 is 14 amino acids. Trimming took 0 bases from V and 3 from J, leaving 7 bases between them. CDR3 sequence: CASSLGGDNQPQHF. CDR3 DNA: TGTGCCAGCAGCTTGGGAGGAGACAATCAGCCCCAGCATTTT. The full variable domain, in which reference TRBV5-4 and TRBJ1-5 provide the parts outside the CDR3, is ETGVTQSPTHLIKTRGQQVTLRCSSQSGHNTVSWYQQALGQGPQFIFQYYREEENGRGNFPPRFSGLQFPNYSSELNVNALELDDSALYLCASSLGGDNQPQHFGDGTRLSIL.

The chain couples TRBV7-2 to TRBJ2-5; TRBD2 aligns across 7 bases. Per germline, CDR1 SGHTA and CDR2 FQGNSA. Germline trimming cut 4 bases from V and 0 bases from J; bases unmatched to any gene: 8. There are 16 residues in the CDR3. CDR3 DNA: TGTGCCAGCAGCTGGGGGACGACTAGCCACCAAGAGACCCAGTACTTC. Its protein product is CASSWGTTSHQETQYF. Using reference TRBV7-2 and TRBJ2-5 for the parts outside the CDR3, the full variable domain is GAGVSQSPSNKVTEKGKDVELRCDPISGHTALYWYRQSLGQGLEFLIYFQGNSAPDKSGLPSDRFSAERTGGSVSTLTIQRTQQEDSAVYLCASSWGTTSHQETQYFGPGTRLLVL.

This chain connects TRBV28 to TRBJ2-5, with D possibly being TRBD1 (7 bases). This CDR3 is 13 amino acids long. Germline V gene sequence: CDR1 MDHEN, CDR2 SYDVKM. The V and J ends lost 5 bases and 5 bases respectively, with 12 bases between them. The DNA for the CDR3 is TGTGCCAGCAGTCAGGGGGGCCGGGAGACCCAGTACTTC. It specifies CASSQGGRETQYF. Full variable domain (outside the CDR3, taken from reference TRBV28 and TRBJ2-5): DVKVTQSSRYLVKRTGEKVFLECVQDMDHENMFWYRQDPGLGLRLIYFSYDVKMKEKGDIPEGYSVSREKKERFSLILESASTNQTSMYLCASSQGGRETQYFGPGTRLLVL.

The chain couples TRBV5-1 to TRBJ2-7; 11 nucleotides line up with TRBD2. V was clipped by 2 bases and J by 0 bases; unmatched bases: 1. The CDR3 is made up of 15 amino acids. CDR1 and CDR2 from the germline V gene are SGHRS and YFSETQ. CDR3 nucleotide sequence: TGCGCCAGCAGCTTTACTAGCGGGAGCTCCTACGAGCAGTACTTC. It yields the protein CASSFTSGSSYEQYF.

The V and J genes are TRBV19 and TRBJ2-2; TRBD1 might be the D (6 bases). The CDR3 loop spans 16 amino acids. Trimming left V 6 bases short and J 0 bases short, with 14 bases between. CDR1 is LNHDA, CDR2 SQIVND, per germline (reference sequence). In nucleotides, the CDR3 is TGTGCCAGTAGGTTCGGACAGTTCGCGAACACCGGGGAGCTGTTTTTT. Its protein product is CASRFGQFANTGELFF.

The chain uses TRBV7-8 and TRBJ2-7; 8 nucleotides agree with TRBD1. Looked up from germline, CDR1 is SGHVS and CDR2 is FQNEAQ. J gave up 6 bases and V 1 base, and 8 bases lay outside the gene matches. CDR3 length equals 15 residues. The CDR3 DNA sequence: TGTGCCAGCAGCTTAGTAGGGCAGGGGGCTTTCGAGCAGTACTTC. Encoded protein: CASSLVGQGAFEQYF.

The chain couples TRBV4-3 to TRBJ1-4, with D possibly TRBD1 on 5 matching bases. CDR1 and CDR2 (germline): LGHNA, YSLEER. V was clipped by 1 base and J by 0 bases, with 12 bases between them. The CDR3 length is 17 residues. CDR3 nucleotides: TGCGCCAGCAGCCAAGGTTGGACGGGGGCAACTAATGAAAAACTGTTTTTT. Translation gives CASSQGWTGATNEKLFF.

This clone has just a few counts. The sample carries other DNA sequences with the same CDR3. The rearrangement uses TRBV7-3 and TRBJ2-5, with 7 positions matching TRBD1. CDR1 and CDR2 from the germline V gene are SGHTA and FQGTGA. CDR3 length: 14 amino acids. The ends lost 3 bases at V and 2 bases at J; junction bases unmatched: 3. The CDR3 sequence: CASSLTGRQETQYF. The CDR3 DNA reads as TGTGCCAGCAGCTTGACAGGGAGACAAGAGACCCAGTACTTC.

This clone appeared a few times. Here the CDR3 DNA reads TGTGCCAGCAGCTTGGATGACGGCGGGGGTTTGGGTGAAAAACTGTTTTTT. Residues: CASSLDDGGGLGEKLFF. The chain links TRBV5-5 to TRBJ1-4, with D possibly being TRBD1 (5 bases). V was cut by 0 bases and J by 7 bases, with 19 bases left in between. CDR3 length equals 17 residues. CDR1 is SGHKS, CDR2 YYEKEE, per germline (reference sequence).

This clone was seen once. V and J are TRBV5-1 and TRBJ2-1, with 7 bases aligning to TRBD2. Looked up from germline, CDR1 is SGHRS and CDR2 is YFSETQ. The CDR3 runs to 16 residues. V was pared by 0 bases and J by 4 bases, with 7 bases of the junction left unmatched. DNA of the CDR3: TGCGCCAGCAGCTTGGCGGCGAGCGGGGTGTACAATGAGCAGTTCTTC. Translation gives CASSLAASGVYNEQFF.

The chain links TRBV9 to TRBJ1-1; no reliable D call. V gave up 4 bases and J gave up 3 bases, with 13 bases separating them. The CDR3 runs 14 residues. Germline-derived CDR1 and CDR2 are SGDLS and YYNGEE. The CDR3 DNA reads TGTGCCAGCAGCCCCTTGTCCGGGGACACTGAAGCTTTCTTT. Translating gives CASSPLSGDTEAFF. The full variable domain, rest sourced from reference TRBV9 and TRBJ1-1, is DSGVTQTPKHLITATGQRVTLRCSPRSGDLSVYWYQQSLDQGLQFLIQYYNGEERAKGNILERFSAQQFPDLHSELNLSSLELGDSALYFCASSPLSGDTEAFFGQGTRLTVV.